These 6 T cell receptor beta chains share one sample of origin, sequenced in a study of OX40 agonist ivuxolimab in advanced cancers. Sequencing used immunoSEQ multiplex PCR; TCRdb keeps in-frame clones, though not all of them. Among about 84,000 clones listed, around four fifths were seen once. The sample was CD4+ or CD8+ T cells sorted from blood, taken in a trial of the OX40 agonist ivuxolimab. All receptors derive from an adult with an advanced solid tumor such as melanoma, head and neck, liver or kidney cancer.

The chain recombines TRBV11-2 with TRBJ2-2; D gene unclear. The CDR3 is 16 residues long. Germline assignment: CDR1 SGHAT and CDR2 FQNNGV. V lost 1 base, J lost 4 bases, and 13 bases lay in between. The chain's CDR3 is CASSLGWAVGTGELFF. CDR3 DNA: TGTGCCAGCAGCTTAGGTTGGGCCGTAGGCACCGGGGAGCTGTTTTTT.

V and J are TRBV19 and TRBJ2-1, with 9 bases aligning to TRBD2. The CDR3 runs to 15 residues. The V gene end was trimmed by 5 bases and the J gene end by 7 bases; junction bases not matched to a gene: 9. Germline V gene data show CDR1 as LNHDA and CDR2 as SQIVND (reference sequence). CDR3 coding DNA: TGTGCCAGTAGTTCTAGGGCGGGGGGGCTGAATGAGCAGTTCTTC. Protein product: CASSSRAGGLNEQFF.

This chain uses TRBV6-5 with TRBJ2-1; no clear D gene. Germline V gene lookup returns CDR1 MNHEY and CDR2 SVGAGI. The CDR3 loop spans 15 amino acids. V lost 4 bases to trimming and J lost 0 bases, with 10 bases between them. Here the CDR3 DNA reads TGTGCCAGCAGTTTCGACTCAAGCTCCTACAATGAGCAGTTCTTC. Residues: CASSFDSSSYNEQFF.

The chain's CDR3 is CASSLPGAAYNEQFF. CDR3 nucleotides: TGTGCCAGCAGCTTACCAGGGGCCGCCTACAATGAGCAGTTCTTC. This chain uses TRBV7-3 with TRBJ2-1; possibly TRBD1 for D (6 bases). This CDR3 comprises 15 residues. Per the germline V gene, CDR1 is SGHTA and CDR2 is FQGTGA. V lost 2 bases to trimming and J lost 2 bases, with 10 bases between them.

The sample holds a few counts of this clone. This rearrangement joins TRBV7-2 to TRBJ1-2, with D hard to call. The CDR3 is made up of 14 amino acids. The germline CDR1 and CDR2 sequences are SGHTA and FQGNSA. V gave up 3 bases and J gave up 6 bases, with 14 bases separating them. CDR3 amino acids: CASSFYSSENGYTF. As DNA, the CDR3 is TGTGCCAGCAGCTTTTATTCGTCGGAAAATGGCTACACCTTC.

The DNA of the CDR3 is TGCAGCGTTCACAACGGCGGGGACACTGAAGCTTTCTTT. Its translation is CSVHNGGDTEAFF. V gene TRBV29-1 combines with J gene TRBJ1-1; no definite D call. This CDR3 spans 13 amino acids. Germline V lookup: CDR1 SQVTM, CDR2 ANQGSEA. V gave up 5 bases and J gave up 3 bases, with 13 bases separating them. Combining the CDR3 with reference TRBV29-1 and TRBJ1-1 gives the whole variable domain SAVISQKPSRDICQRGTSLTIQCQVDSQVTMMFWYRQQPGQSLTLIATANQGSEATYESGFVIDKFPISRPNLTFSTLTVSNMSPEDSSIYLCSVHNGGDTEAFFGQGTRLTVV.